The rows below give T cell receptor beta chains drawn from one sample of a study of cytomegalovirus exposure and HLA in healthy donors. Only in-frame clones appear in the TCRdb table, and some are missing; sequencing was by immunoSEQ multiplex PCR. The data show tens of thousands of clones, about 70% seen once. Sequencing was performed on PBMCs. Receptor source: a woman under 40 in good health and CMV-seronegative. Each CDR3 is given with its conserved first and last residue. Fields, in order: J gene, D gene, V gene, clone size, CDR3 protein, CDR3 DNA. The D gene is left open where the match is weak. Clone size, where shown, is once, few, many, or a class for clones that have expanded.

j_call: TRBJ1-3
d_call: -
v_call: TRBV15
clone_size: -
cdr3_aa: CATSSAYGLTGNTIYF
cdr3_nt: TGTGCCACCAGCAGCGCCTACGGGTTGACTGGAAACACCATATATTTT

j_call: TRBJ2-7
d_call: -
v_call: TRBV5-4
clone_size: -
cdr3_aa: CASSLELAAYEQYF
cdr3_nt: TGTGCCAGCAGCTTGGAACTCGCTGCCTACGAGCAGTACTTC

j_call: TRBJ1-2
d_call: -
v_call: TRBV28
clone_size: -
cdr3_aa: CASSHGGGYNYGYTF
cdr3_nt: TGTGCCAGCAGCCACGGGGGGGGCTATAACTATGGCTACACCTTC

j_call: TRBJ1-6
d_call: TRBD1
v_call: TRBV27
clone_size: once
cdr3_aa: CASGGQGVPPLHF
cdr3_nt: TGTGCCAGCGGGGGACAGGGGGTACCACCCCTCCACTTT

j_call: TRBJ1-3
d_call: TRBD1
v_call: TRBV5-6
clone_size: few
cdr3_aa: CASSLQGGEEDTIYF
cdr3_nt: TGTGCCAGCAGCTTGCAAGGGGGCGAAGAGGACACCATATATTTT

j_call: TRBJ1-1
d_call: TRBD1
v_call: TRBV7-2
clone_size: -
cdr3_aa: CASSPRKGAVNTEAFF
cdr3_nt: TGTGCCAGCAGCCCCCGAAAGGGGGCGGTGAACACTGAAGCTTTCTTT

j_call: TRBJ1-1
d_call: -
v_call: TRBV7-2
clone_size: -
cdr3_aa: CASSFLSRPAFF
cdr3_nt: TGTGCCAGCAGCTTCCTCTCCAGGCCAGCTTTCTTT

j_call: TRBJ2-7
d_call: -
v_call: TRBV5-1
clone_size: -
cdr3_aa: CASSLSRYEQYF
cdr3_nt: TGCGCCAGCAGCTTGTCACGGTACGAGCAGTACTTC

j_call: TRBJ2-1
d_call: -
v_call: TRBV20-1
clone_size: -
cdr3_aa: CSARTFNEQFF
cdr3_nt: TGCAGTGCTAGGACTTTCAATGAGCAGTTCTTC

j_call: TRBJ1-2
d_call: -
v_call: TRBV7-9
clone_size: few
cdr3_aa: CASSLGRTEGDGYTF
cdr3_nt: TGTGCCAGCAGCTTAGGGCGCACAGAAGGGGATGGCTACACCTTC

j_call: TRBJ1-4
d_call: TRBD1
v_call: TRBV5-1
clone_size: -
cdr3_aa: CASSPGTALEKLFF
cdr3_nt: TGCGCCAGCAGCCCCGGGACAGCACTTGAAAAACTGTTTTTT

j_call: TRBJ2-6
d_call: -
v_call: TRBV4-3
clone_size: few
cdr3_aa: CASSQESGVGANVLTF
cdr3_nt: TGCGCCAGCAGCCAAGAATCAGGGGTTGGGGCCAACGTCCTGACTTTC

j_call: TRBJ1-2
d_call: -
v_call: TRBV12-5
clone_size: once
cdr3_aa: CASGLDGGGYTF
cdr3_nt: TGTGCTAGTGGTTTGGATGGTGGCGGCTACACCTTC

j_call: TRBJ2-3
d_call: TRBD1
v_call: TRBV25-1
clone_size: once
cdr3_aa: CASRAGTGAPDTQYF
cdr3_nt: TGTGCCAGCAGGGCCGGGACAGGGGCCCCAGATACGCAGTATTTT

j_call: TRBJ1-1
d_call: TRBD1
v_call: TRBV30
clone_size: -
cdr3_aa: CAWSRDRNTEAFF
cdr3_nt: TGTGCCTGGAGCCGGGACAGAAACACTGAAGCTTTCTTT

j_call: TRBJ2-1
d_call: -
v_call: TRBV29-1
clone_size: few
cdr3_aa: CSGDNPSSYNEQFF
cdr3_nt: TGCAGTGGGGACAATCCGAGCTCCTACAATGAGCAGTTCTTC

j_call: TRBJ1-3
d_call: -
v_call: TRBV19
clone_size: once
cdr3_aa: CASSIQSGNTIYF
cdr3_nt: TGTGCCAGTAGTATCCAGTCTGGAAACACCATATATTTT

j_call: TRBJ2-1
d_call: TRBD2
v_call: TRBV7-9
clone_size: -
cdr3_aa: CASSFLAGGFWGEQFF
cdr3_nt: TGTGCCAGCAGCTTTCTAGCGGGAGGGTTTTGGGGGGAGCAGTTCTTC

j_call: TRBJ2-3
d_call: -
v_call: TRBV6-1
clone_size: -
cdr3_aa: CASSVRGEADTQYF
cdr3_nt: TGTGCCAGCAGTGTCAGGGGGGAGGCAGATACGCAGTATTTT

j_call: TRBJ1-6
d_call: -
v_call: TRBV25-1
clone_size: -
cdr3_aa: CASSERTAGGVALHF
cdr3_nt: TGTGCCAGCAGTGAAAGGACTGCTGGGGGGGTAGCCCTCCACTTT

j_call: TRBJ2-7
d_call: TRBD2
v_call: TRBV30
clone_size: -
cdr3_aa: CAWNRAGGPYEQYF
cdr3_nt: TGTGCCTGGAACCGAGCGGGGGGGCCTTACGAGCAGTACTTC

j_call: TRBJ2-1
d_call: TRBD2
v_call: TRBV11-2
clone_size: -
cdr3_aa: CASSFSGGSSYNEQFF
cdr3_nt: TGTGCCAGCAGCTTTAGCGGGGGGAGCTCCTACAATGAGCAGTTCTTC

j_call: TRBJ1-2
d_call: -
v_call: TRBV30
clone_size: few
cdr3_aa: CACQTQLLYGYTF
cdr3_nt: TGTGCCTGCCAGACTCAGCTCCTCTATGGCTACACCTTC

j_call: TRBJ2-3
d_call: -
v_call: TRBV7-9
clone_size: -
cdr3_aa: CASSFIQRVDTQYF
cdr3_nt: TGTGCCAGCAGCTTCATCCAGCGTGTAGATACGCAGTATTTT

j_call: TRBJ2-2
d_call: TRBD1
v_call: TRBV7-8
clone_size: -
cdr3_aa: CASTRDRNTGELFF
cdr3_nt: TGTGCCAGCACCCGGGACAGGAACACCGGGGAGCTGTTTTTT

j_call: TRBJ2-3
d_call: -
v_call: TRBV5-6
clone_size: once
cdr3_aa: CASSLDARTDTQYF
cdr3_nt: TGTGCCAGCAGCTTGGACGCGCGCACAGATACGCAGTATTTT

j_call: TRBJ2-3
d_call: TRBD1
v_call: TRBV30
clone_size: few
cdr3_aa: CAWSYDRASTDTQYF
cdr3_nt: TGTGCCTGGAGTTACGACAGGGCTAGCACAGATACGCAGTATTTT

j_call: TRBJ2-7
d_call: -
v_call: TRBV14
clone_size: -
cdr3_aa: CASSQVGGATGQYF
cdr3_nt: TGTGCCAGCAGCCAAGTTGGGGGCGCTACGGGGCAGTACTTC

j_call: TRBJ2-3
d_call: TRBD1
v_call: TRBV28
clone_size: -
cdr3_aa: CASSRTGATDTQYF
cdr3_nt: TGTGCCAGCAGTCGGACAGGGGCCACAGATACGCAGTATTTT

j_call: TRBJ1-2
d_call: -
v_call: TRBV4-3
clone_size: -
cdr3_aa: CASSQVLDRYYGYTF
cdr3_nt: TGCGCCAGCAGCCAAGTTTTGGACAGATACTATGGCTACACCTTC

j_call: TRBJ1-1
d_call: -
v_call: TRBV10-2
clone_size: -
cdr3_aa: CASTAGAVFTEAFF
cdr3_nt: TGCGCCAGCACGGCAGGGGCAGTATTTACTGAAGCTTTCTTT

j_call: TRBJ2-2
d_call: TRBD2
v_call: TRBV5-8
clone_size: -
cdr3_aa: CASLRGEGTGELFF
cdr3_nt: TGTGCCAGCCTGCGGGGGGAAGGGACCGGGGAGCTGTTTTTT

j_call: TRBJ1-2
d_call: TRBD1
v_call: TRBV25-1
clone_size: -
cdr3_aa: CASSSRGLYGYTF
cdr3_nt: TGTGCCAGCAGCTCCAGGGGGCTCTATGGCTACACCTTC

j_call: TRBJ2-7
d_call: -
v_call: TRBV27
clone_size: -
cdr3_aa: CASSYRHSYEQYF
cdr3_nt: TGTGCCAGCAGTTACAGGCACTCCTACGAGCAGTACTTC

j_call: TRBJ2-5
d_call: TRBD1
v_call: TRBV27
clone_size: -
cdr3_aa: CASSLLQGGTQYF
cdr3_nt: TGTGCCAGCAGTTTACTACAGGGGGGGACCCAGTACTTC

j_call: TRBJ2-1
d_call: -
v_call: TRBV5-1
clone_size: -
cdr3_aa: CASGLQDEQFF
cdr3_nt: TGCGCCAGCGGGTTACAGGATGAGCAGTTCTTC

j_call: TRBJ1-4
d_call: TRBD1
v_call: TRBV4-1
clone_size: -
cdr3_aa: CASSQTGQGKEKLFF
cdr3_nt: TGCGCCAGCAGCCAGACAGGACAGGGGAAGGAAAAACTGTTTTTT

j_call: TRBJ2-7
d_call: TRBD1
v_call: TRBV11-3
clone_size: -
cdr3_aa: CASSPKDRTYEQYF
cdr3_nt: TGTGCCAGCAGCCCTAAGGACAGGACATACGAGCAGTACTTC